A selection of T cell receptor beta chains follows, all from one sample in a study of read filtering for tumor transcriptome and immune sequencing. Each CDR3 protein gets one entry after TCRdb re-called the reads with MiXCR. The sample comprises some 80,000 distinct CDR3 sequences, 9% to 15% of which are singletons, and 15% rests with the top ten. The sample consisted of a population of CD138-negative cells sorted from bone marrow. These receptors originate from a donor aged 40 or over with multiple myeloma. CDR3s include the opening cysteine and the closing phenylalanine or tryptophan. The D gene is left open where the match is weak. For some rows the clone size is stated as once, few or many, or as a class when expanded; others skip it.

NA	NA	TRBV3-1	TRBJ2-5	CASSQGGRNGETQYF	TGTGCCAGCAGCCAAGGGGGTCGTAACGGAGAGACCCAGTACTTC
NA	NA	TRBV5-6	TRBJ2-7	CASSLFGASSDEQYF	TGTGCCAGCAGCTTATTCGGTGCCAGCAGCGACGAGCAGTACTTC
NA	many	TRBV11-2	TRBJ2-1	CASSSARGGWQFF	TGTGCCAGCAGCTCGGCAAGGGGGGGTTGGCAGTTCTTC
TRBD1	many	TRBV29-1	TRBJ1-1	CSVGPPTGVNTEAFF	TGCAGCGTTGGCCCCCCAACAGGGGTGAACACTGAAGCTTTCTTT
NA	many	TRBV28	TRBJ2-7	CASSFPDKGEYEQYF	TGTGCCAGCAGTTTCCCGGACAAAGGAGAGTACGAGCAGTACTTC
TRBD2	many	TRBV29-1	TRBJ2-1	CSCLGQPGAGGSYNEQFF	TGCAGCTGCCTAGGACAGCCTGGAGCGGGGGGGTCCTACAATGAGCAGTTCTTC
NA	many	TRBV6-5	TRBJ2-7	CASSYSMHQVHEQYF	TGTGCCAGCAGTTACTCGATGCATCAGGTTCACGAGCAGTACTTC
NA	many	TRBV19	TRBJ2-6	CASSIGIWRISGANVLTF	TGTGCCAGTAGTATAGGAATTTGGCGGATCTCTGGGGCCAACGTCCTGACTTTC
TRBD2	many	TRBV9	TRBJ2-1	CASSPSSGTSGRLNEQFF	TGTGCCAGCAGCCCGAGCTCCGGGACTAGCGGGAGATTGAATGAGCAGTTCTTC
TRBD2	NA	TRBV30	TRBJ2-7	CAWRGTSRNEQYF	TGTGCCTGGAGGGGGACTAGCAGGAACGAGCAGTACTTC
TRBD1	few	TRBV10-3	TRBJ2-2	CAISDSDRVFTGELFF	TGTGCCATCAGTGACTCGGACAGGGTGTTCACCGGGGAGCTGTTTTTT
TRBD2	many	TRBV5-1	TRBJ2-2	CASSFRGDTGELFF	TGCGCCAGCAGCTTTCGGGGGGACACCGGGGAGCTGTTTTTT
NA	few	TRBV5-1	TRBJ1-2	CASSLDTNYGHAF	TGCGCCAGCAGCTTAGACACCAACTATGGCCACGCCTTC
TRBD2	NA	TRBV11-3	TRBJ2-1	CASSKQGLALARNEQFF	TGTGCCAGCAGCAAACAGGGACTAGCATTGGCCCGGAATGAGCAGTTCTTC
NA	many	TRBV12-3/TRBV12-4	TRBJ1-1	CASSFGLGEAFF	TGTGCCAGCAGTTTTGGGTTGGGGGAAGCTTTCTTT
TRBD2	many	TRBV27	TRBJ2-3	CASSRKGLAGVTDTQYF	TGTGCCAGCAGTCGCAAAGGACTAGCGGGAGTGACAGATACGCAGTATTTT
TRBD1	many	TRBV5-1	TRBJ2-7	CASSATGTGDEQYF	TGCGCCAGCAGCGCGACCGGGACAGGGGACGAGCAGTACTTC
NA	many	TRBV6-5	TRBJ2-2	CASTRNRDTGELFF	TGTGCCAGCACCAGGAACAGAGACACCGGGGAGCTGTTTTTT
TRBD2	NA	TRBV5-1	TRBJ2-1	CASGETSGSVDEQFF	TGCGCCAGCGGCGAGACTAGCGGGAGCGTCGATGAGCAGTTTTTC
NA	NA	TRBV11-3	TRBJ2-2	CASSVGRGKGNTGELFF	TGTGCCAGCAGCGTCGGACGTGGGAAGGGGAACACCGGGGAGCTGTTTTTT
NA	many	TRBV24-1	TRBJ2-1	CATSDSDSYNEQFF	TGTGCCACCAGTGATTCGGACTCCTACAATGAGCAGTTCTTC
NA	many	TRBV5-5	TRBJ1-1	CASSLSSF	TGTGCCAGCAGCTTGTCCAGTTTT
NA	few	TRBV25-1	TRBJ1-5	CASSETPPGERQPQHF	TGTGCCAGCAGTGAAACCCCCCCCGGGGAGAGGCAGCCCCAGCATTTT
NA	many	TRBV15	TRBJ1-1	CATSRDLGAWVNTEAFF	TGTGCCACCAGCAGAGATCTTGGGGCTTGGGTGAACACTGAAGCTTTCTTT
TRBD2	many	TRBV3-1	TRBJ2-7	CASSQAGGYEQYF	TGTGCCAGCAGCCAAGCGGGAGGGTACGAGCAGTACTTC
TRBD1	many	TRBV7-8	TRBJ1-5	CASSLATGGDQPQHF	TGTGCCAGCAGCTTAGCTACAGGGGGGGATCAGCCCCAGCATTTT
TRBD1	many	TRBV4-1	TRBJ2-1	CASSPGTAPRNEQFF	TGCGCCAGCAGCCCCGGGACAGCACCTAGGAATGAGCAGTTCTTC
NA	many	TRBV5-1	TRBJ1-2	CASSLGTGSTGYTF	TGCGCCAGCAGCTTGGGAACAGGGTCTACTGGCTACACCTTC
NA	NA	TRBV6-6	TRBJ1-1	CASTPPNAEALF	TGTGCCAGCACCCCTCCTAACGCTGAAGCTCTCTTT
NA	many	TRBV3-1	TRBJ2-7	CASSQFWQGNNEQYF	TGTGCCAGCAGCCAATTTTGGCAGGGGAACAACGAGCAGTACTTC
NA	many	TRBV21-1	TRBJ2-7	CASIQDPYEQYF	TGTGCCAGCATTCAGGACCCTTACGAGCAGTACTTC
NA	NA	TRBV25-1	TRBJ2-5	CASSQGMGETQYF	TGTGCCAGCAGCCAGGGGATGGGGGAGACCCAGTACTTC
NA	many	TRBV4-1	TRBJ2-3	CASSQGGTGRTDTQYF	TGCGCCAGCAGCCAAGGGGGCACAGGACGCACAGATACGCAGTATTTT
TRBD1	many	TRBV20-1	TRBJ2-5	CSASKVQGGETQYF	TGCAGTGCTAGTAAGGTACAGGGGGGAGAGACCCAGTACTTC
TRBD2	NA	TRBV5-1	TRBJ2-1	CASRESSGSSYNEQFF	TGCGCCAGCAGGGAGAGTAGCGGGAGCTCCTACAATGAGCAGTTCTTC
NA	few	TRBV19	TRBJ2-7	CASSLVNRILRTSYEQYF	TGTGCCAGTAGTCTGGTAAACAGAATACTCCGGACCTCCTACGAGCAGTACTTC
TRBD2	few	TRBV5-1	TRBJ2-5	CASSLSGGLQETQYF	TGCGCCAGCAGCTTAAGCGGGGGCCTCCAAGAGACCCAGTACTTC
TRBD2	many	TRBV12-3/TRBV12-4	TRBJ2-3	CASSLGTSGRTDTQYF	TGTGCCAGCAGTTTGGGGACTAGCGGGAGGACAGATACGCAGTATTTT
NA	many	TRBV30	TRBJ2-1	CARTISGYEQFF	TGTGCCCGGACCATTTCCGGGTATGAGCAGTTCTTC
NA	many	TRBV9	TRBJ2-5	CASSLLGDAETQYF	TGTGCCAGCAGCTTATTGGGTGATGCGGAGACCCAGTACTTC
NA	many	TRBV20-1	TRBJ2-2	CSALGGTGELFF	TGCAGTGCCCTAGGGGGCACCGGGGAGCTGTTTTTT
NA	many	TRBV7-9	TRBJ2-7	CASSLDSFGEQYF	TGTGCCAGCAGCTTAGACAGCTTTGGCGAGCAGTACTTC
TRBD2	many	TRBV20-1	TRBJ2-3	CSARWGLALTSTDTQYF	TGCAGTGCTAGATGGGGACTAGCTCTTACTAGCACAGATACGCAGTATTTT
TRBD1	NA	TRBV30	TRBJ1-3	CAWRPPGTGNTKYF	TGTGCCTGGAGACCACCCGGGACAGGAAACACCAAATATTTT
TRBD2	many	TRBV6-6	TRBJ2-1	CASSYKHWSSGSSAYNEQFF	TGTGCCAGCAGTTACAAACATTGGAGTAGCGGGAGCTCGGCCTACAATGAGCAGTTCTTC
NA	few	TRBV6-6	TRBJ2-1	CASSQTGGRSPYNEQFF	TGTGCCAGCAGTCAAACAGGCGGCAGGTCCCCCTACAATGAGCAGTTCTTC
NA	many	TRBV20-1	TRBJ1-5	CSASPGRDNQPQHF	TGCAGTGCCTCCCCTGGCAGGGACAATCAGCCCCAGCATTTT
TRBD1	few	TRBV7-9	TRBJ2-7	CASDGQAYEQYF	TGTGCCAGCGATGGACAGGCCTACGAGCAGTACTTC
NA	NA	TRBV2	TRBJ2-1	CASSPRHTGYNKQFF	TGTGCCAGCAGTCCGAGACATACGGGCTACAACAAGCAGTTCTTC
NA	many	TRBV30	TRBJ2-7	CAWSPTAYEQYF	TGTGCCTGGAGTCCGACGGCCTACGAGCAGTACTTC
NA	many	TRBV5-1	TRBJ1-1	CASSNTPREWTEAFF	TGCGCCAGCAGCAATACTCCCAGGGAGTGGACTGAAGCTTTCTTT
NA	NA	TRBV12-2	TRBJ2-1	CASRLGRDSYNEQFF	TGTGCAAGTCGCTTAGGGAGGGACTCCTACAATGAGCAGTTCTTC
NA	NA	TRBV11-2	TRBJ2-7	CASSFYVTEISYEQYF	TGTGCCAGCAGCTTTTACGTGACAGAAATATCCTACGAGCAGTACTTC
NA	many	TRBV6-2/TRBV6-3	TRBJ1-5	CASSYSRANQPQHF	TGTGCCAGCAGTTACTCACGGGCCAATCAGCCCCAGCATTTT
TRBD2	many	TRBV5-1	TRBJ2-5	CASSFGRGETETQYF	TGCGCCAGCAGTTTCGGGAGGGGCGAGACGGAGACCCAGTACTTC